This is a list of T cell receptor beta chains from one sample in a study of vaccination and CD4 T cells after COVID-19. These receptors lack a known antigen. TCRdb redid the calling of the PCR reads with MiXCR, one entry per CDR3 protein. The data contain about 24,000 distinct CDR3 sequences, around 62% of them seen just once; the ten biggest clones take up roughly 8%. Material: CD4+ T cells from blood, cultured in vitro. The receptors shown here come from a human donor who had recovered from COVID-19. CDR3s include the opening cysteine and the closing phenylalanine or tryptophan. A D gene is named only where the DNA matches it firmly. Clone size, where shown, is once, few, many, or a class for clones that have expanded.

TRBJ2-2 TRBV6-2/TRBV6-3 NA NA TGTGCCAGCAGTTACGGGGGGCGGCGGGAGAGAGGCACCGGGGAGCTGTTTTTT CASSYGGRRERGTGELFF
TRBJ1-5 TRBV7-2 TRBD1 NA TGTGCCAGCAGCTTCCGGACAGGAGAAGGCAATCAGCCCCAGCATTTT CASSFRTGEGNQPQHF
TRBJ1-2 TRBV27 NA few TGTGCCAGCAGTTTAGGGCCTCGGGTTGGGGGCTACACCTTC CASSLGPRVGGYTF
TRBJ1-3 TRBV12-3/TRBV12-4 TRBD1 NA TGTGCCAGCAGGGCCGACAGGGTTGGAAACACCATATATTTT CASRADRVGNTIYF
TRBJ2-1 TRBV11-1 NA NA TGTGCCAGCAGCGCTAGGGTCAATGAGCAGTTCTTC CASSARVNEQFF
TRBJ1-1 TRBV15 NA NA TGTGCCACCAGCAGAGTTCGGCCCGGCAGGAACACTGAAGCTTTCTTT CATSRVRPGRNTEAFF
TRBJ1-5 TRBV6-1 NA NA TGTGCCAGCAGTGCCGCCGGTAGCAATCAGCCCCAGCATTTT CASSAAGSNQPQHF
TRBJ1-1 TRBV4-1 NA NA TGCGCCAGCAGCCACCCGCTGAACACTGAAGCTTTCTTT CASSHPLNTEAFF
TRBJ2-5 TRBV20-1 NA NA TGCAGTGCATCAACCCCCGGGGGCCTAAGAGAGACCCAGTACTTC CSASTPGGLRETQYF
TRBJ1-5 TRBV20-1 NA NA TGCAGTGCTACAGAGGTTATGAATCAGCCCCAGCATTTT CSATEVMNQPQHF
TRBJ1-2 TRBV7-6 NA NA TGTGCCAGCAGCTTATCCGCCGCAGGGAGGGGCTACACCTTC CASSLSAAGRGYTF
TRBJ2-5 TRBV7-2 NA once TGTGCCAGCAGCTTAGTAGGGGCGCAACAAGAGACCCAGTACTTC CASSLVGAQQETQYF
TRBJ1-5 TRBV28 NA NA TGTGCCAGCAGCGATAGGAGCAATCAGCCCCAGCATTTT CASSDRSNQPQHF
TRBJ2-2 TRBV20-1 TRBD2 NA TGCAGTGCTAGAGATCCCCCCGGGAGGGCCGGGGAGCTGTTTTTT CSARDPPGRAGELFF
TRBJ2-5 TRBV7-8 NA NA TGTGCCAGCAGCTTCACCCGGGCCACCCGGGAGACCCAGTACTTC CASSFTRATRETQYF
TRBJ1-2 TRBV7-2 NA NA TGTGCCAGCAGCGAGAGTCAGGAACGCTACACCTTC CASSESQERYTF
TRBJ1-2 TRBV30 NA few TGTGCCTGGAGTGCGCTCAACCTCTACACCTTC CAWSALNLYTF
TRBJ2-7 TRBV7-9 TRBD1 NA TGTGCCAGCAGTCGACGTCCCGGGACAGGGTCCCCCTCCTACGAGCAGTACTTC CASSRRPGTGSPSYEQYF
TRBJ2-7 TRBV7-2 TRBD1 few TGTGCCAGCAGCCGAGGACAGGAGCTCTCCTACGAGCAGTACTTC CASSRGQELSYEQYF
TRBJ2-3 TRBV6-5 TRBD1 few TGTGCCAGCAGTTCAGAGACAGGGGGCCCGCCGGGGGTCACGCAGTATTTT CASSSETGGPPGVTQYF
TRBJ1-6 TRBV28 NA NA TGTGCCAGCACTTCCTCGCGACAATCACCCCTCCACTTT CASTSSRQSPLHF
TRBJ2-3 TRBV4-3 NA NA TGCGCCAGCAGCCAAGATTTAGTAACCACAGATACGCAGTATTTT CASSQDLVTTDTQYF
TRBJ1-3 TRBV6-5 NA few TGTGCCAGCAGTTTCGAGGGGCGCGGAAACACCATATATTTT CASSFEGRGNTIYF
TRBJ2-5 TRBV19 TRBD1 NA TGTGCCAGTAGTATGGGGACAGGGGGAAGTACCCAGTACTTC CASSMGTGGSTQYF
TRBJ2-7 TRBV6-2/TRBV6-3 TRBD1 NA TGTGCCAGCAGTTACTACGCGGGACAGGTCTACGAGCAGTACTTC CASSYYAGQVYEQYF
TRBJ2-6 TRBV9 NA NA TGTGCCAGCAGCGGGGGCTCTGGGGCCAACGTCCTGACTTTC CASSGGSGANVLTF
TRBJ1-2 TRBV24-1 TRBD1 few TGTGCCACCAGTGACCAGGGACAGGGGGTGGATGGCTACACCTTC CATSDQGQGVDGYTF
TRBJ1-2 TRBV7-8 TRBD1 few TGTGCCAGCAGCCCTCGCGGACAGGGAATCTATGGCTACACCTTC CASSPRGQGIYGYTF
TRBJ1-5 TRBV5-1 NA NA TGCGCCAGCAGCTCGGGACAATCAGATCAGCCCCAGCATTTT CASSSGQSDQPQHF
TRBJ2-1 TRBV28 TRBD1 NA TGTGCCAGCAGTTTTCGGGACAGGCTATACAATGAGCAGTTCTTC CASSFRDRLYNEQFF
TRBJ2-3 TRBV7-7 NA NA TGTGCCAGCAGCCGAAGCGGGCCCACAGATACGCAGTATTTT CASSRSGPTDTQYF
TRBJ2-7 TRBV7-6 TRBD2 NA TGTGCCAGCAGCCCCAGTACTAGCGGGTACGCCTACGAGCAGTACTTC CASSPSTSGYAYEQYF
TRBJ2-2 TRBV6-1 NA NA TGTGCCAGCAGTGACAAGAGGGTGGCTGGGTCAACCGGGGAGCTGTTTTTT CASSDKRVAGSTGELFF
TRBJ2-2 TRBV7-9 NA once TGTGCCAGCGGCCCACCTTCGAACACCGGGGAGCTGTTTTTT CASGPPSNTGELFF
TRBJ2-7 TRBV7-2 NA NA TGTGCCAGCAGCTTATGGGAGTACGAGCAGTACTTC CASSLWEYEQYF
TRBJ1-5 TRBV12-3/TRBV12-4 NA few TGTGCCAGCGCCCGGGTGAGCAATCAGCCCCAGCATTTT CASARVSNQPQHF
TRBJ1-5 TRBV12-3/TRBV12-4 NA once TGTGCCAGCTCCCCGGGGACAAGGACCGATCAGCCCCAGCATTTT CASSPGTRTDQPQHF
TRBJ1-2 TRBV24-1 NA medium-sized TGTGCCACCAGTGTGGGGGACTATGGCTACACCTTC CATSVGDYGYTF
TRBJ2-5 TRBV6-2/TRBV6-3 TRBD2 NA TGTGCCAGCAGTTCCCGCAGAGGACTAGCGGGAGGGGGACGGCAGTACTTC CASSSRRGLAGGGRQYF
TRBJ1-5 TRBV27 TRBD1 few TGTGCCAGCAGTTTAAGGGGCCAGGGGGGTCTTAGCAATCAGCCCCAGCATTTT CASSLRGQGGLSNQPQHF
TRBJ2-7 TRBV6-1 NA few TGTGCCAGCAGTCCCCAGGGTACGGGATACGAGCAGTACTTC CASSPQGTGYEQYF
TRBJ2-7 TRBV7-8 NA NA TGTGCCAGCAAGAGTTACGGACTTCAGTACTTC CASKSYGLQYF